The source of this T cell receptor beta chain is a study of blood T cell repertoires in COVID-19. CDR1 and CDR2 from the germline V gene are SGHTS and YDEGEE. The CDR3 covers 15 residues. J was trimmed by 4 bases and V by 5 bases; bases with no gene match: 9. Some clones are missing from TCRdb's copy, which holds only in-frame ones; the method was immunoSEQ multiplex PCR. The data show about 230,000 clones, 85% to 90% seen once. What was sequenced was peripheral blood. This clonotype was sampled from a man aged 50 or older with COVID-19, enrolled during active disease. The chain has TRBV5-8 and TRBJ1-3; 7 bases line up with TRBD1. The CDR3 region is CASSSLDRVGNTIYF. CDR3 sequence (DNA): TGTGCCAGCAGTTCCCTCGACAGGGTCGGAAACACCATATATTTT.